This T cell receptor (beta chain) emerged from a study of early stage breast cancer tumors. About this clone itself: The antigen is unknown.

Libraries were prepared by immunoSEQ multiplex PCR; TCRdb keeps only in-frame clonotypes and omits some of them. The sample records just over 70,000 clones, approximately 79% being singletons. General observations from the study: Enriched TCRB sequences shared across patients were mostly commonly generated sequences. In about 90% of the 16 patients, blood comparison separated tumor from normal breast. Chain pairing and CD4, CD8 or FOXP3 expression were not captured.

The TCR comes from a person in their sixties or seventies with breast cancer. What was sequenced was blood.

The CDR3 reads CASSPGTATQETQYF. CDR3 coding DNA: TGTGCCAGCTCACCTGGGACAGCTACACAAGAGACCCAGTACTTC. The V gene is TRBV18, the J gene TRBJ2-5; TRBD1 aligns across 7 bases. The germline gives CDR1 KGHSH, CDR2 LQKENI. V was clipped by 3 bases and J by 2 bases; unmatched bases: 6. The CDR3 totals 15 residues.